A selection of T cell receptor beta chains follows, all from one sample in a study of OX40 agonist ivuxolimab in advanced cancers. Sequencing was performed with immunoSEQ multiplex PCR; in TCRdb, only in-frame clones are kept and a portion is missing. This sample has 50,000 to 70,000 clones, with 80% to 90% found just once. The sequences come from CD4+ or CD8+ T cells sorted from blood, collected in a trial of the OX40 agonist ivuxolimab. The receptors derive from an adult with an advanced solid tumor such as melanoma, head and neck, liver or kidney cancer. Both conserved end residues are trimmed from each CDR3.

TRBV18	TRBJ1-2	ASSQGRMDGYT
TRBV11-2	TRBJ2-7	ASSLNRDRGSYEQY
TRBV19	TRBJ2-6	ASSILAGGPTGANVLT
TRBV7-9	TRBJ2-5	ASSLGSGGRETQY
TRBV6-1	TRBJ2-5	AARGAGETQY
TRBV5-1	TRBJ2-1	ASSLTGGNEQF
TRBV10-2	TRBJ2-7	ASGGPGLAVYEQY
TRBV16	TRBJ2-7	ASSQSIAAYEQY
TRBV6-6	TRBJ1-2	ASTKGEIYGYT
TRBV5-4	TRBJ2-3	ASTYLSSDTQY
TRBV6-5	TRBJ1-4	ASRRDRGEEELF
TRBV6-1	TRBJ2-3	ASSDILGNTQY
TRBV28	TRBJ2-7	ASSQDLGYEQY
TRBV5-6	TRBJ1-1	ASSHRGAGAFTEAF
TRBV20-1	TRBJ1-1	SAIIQIEAF
TRBV7-8	TRBJ2-1	ASSLLYGTSGDNEQF
TRBV6-1	TRBJ1-2	ASSDSFGGRDGYT
TRBV11-1	TRBJ2-7	ASSPLGIDSYEQY
TRBV19	TRBJ2-7	ASSKNRDSYYEQY
TRBV19	TRBJ2-2	ASSRDRATGELF
TRBV18	TRBJ2-7	ASSPGTGGNGEQY
TRBV9	TRBJ2-2	ASSVVTGELF
TRBV19	TRBJ2-5	ASSITGSQETQY
TRBV19	TRBJ1-3	ASRVTGLSGNTIY
TRBV10-1	TRBJ2-5	ASSEYGNRGLGLFETQY
TRBV27	TRBJ1-3	ASSLGVSGNTIY
TRBV4-1	TRBJ2-1	ASSQVSTSGDNEQF
TRBV6-5	TRBJ2-3	ASSRTSGSTDTQY
TRBV19	TRBJ1-4	ASSNTGSGEKLF
TRBV30	TRBJ1-5	AWKRGGNQPQH
TRBV7-9	TRBJ1-5	ASSLDRPIEPQH
TRBV28	TRBJ1-5	ASRTTVQPQH
TRBV28	TRBJ2-2	ATEHGELF
TRBV9	TRBJ2-7	ASSGGQGSYEQY
TRBV9	TRBJ1-2	ASSAGLSGYT
TRBV19	TRBJ2-1	ASCDRFYNEQF
TRBV19	TRBJ2-3	ASSIVGTSGRPPRSADTQY
TRBV19	TRBJ2-3	ASSSSGSTDTQY
TRBV4-2	TRBJ2-3	ASSQDPRGYTDTQY
TRBV2	TRBJ2-3	ASSIAGRYTDTQY
TRBV9	TRBJ2-3	ASSVVAQMQTQY
TRBV11-2	TRBJ2-2	ASSLGRRTNTGELF
TRBV7-9	TRBJ2-3	ASSPRGGRTDTQY
TRBV29-1	TRBJ2-5	SVGGEETQY
TRBV5-1	TRBJ2-3	ASSLRRVDADTQY
TRBV6-1	TRBJ2-5	ASSELPRGTQY
TRBV7-8	TRBJ2-3	ASSLATGRGGSDTQY
TRBV19	TRBJ2-7	ASSIFQGSYEQY
TRBV19	TRBJ2-2	ASSYGRVNTGELF
TRBV7-8	TRBJ2-3	ASSSSGLTDTQY
TRBV5-6	TRBJ2-7	ASSSQHGRDSYEQY
TRBV11-2	TRBJ1-2	ASRGQINNYGYT
TRBV6-5	TRBJ2-2	ASSYFPGLHTGELF
TRBV7-6	TRBJ2-1	ASKPSRDRAYNEQF
TRBV11-2	TRBJ2-3	ASSSGGGWSTDTQY